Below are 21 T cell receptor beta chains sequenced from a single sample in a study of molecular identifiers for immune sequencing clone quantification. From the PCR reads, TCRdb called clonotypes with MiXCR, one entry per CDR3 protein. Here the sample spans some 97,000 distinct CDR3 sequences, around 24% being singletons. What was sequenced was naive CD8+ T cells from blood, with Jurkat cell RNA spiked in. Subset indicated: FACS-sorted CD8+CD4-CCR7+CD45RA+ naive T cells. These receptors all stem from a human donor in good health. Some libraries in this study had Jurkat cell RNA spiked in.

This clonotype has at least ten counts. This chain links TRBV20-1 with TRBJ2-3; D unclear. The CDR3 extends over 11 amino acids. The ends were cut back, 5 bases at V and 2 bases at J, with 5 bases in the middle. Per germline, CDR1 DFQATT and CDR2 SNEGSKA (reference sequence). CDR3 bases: TGCAGTGCTCCGGCCACAGATACGCAGTATTTT. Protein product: CSAPATDTQYF.

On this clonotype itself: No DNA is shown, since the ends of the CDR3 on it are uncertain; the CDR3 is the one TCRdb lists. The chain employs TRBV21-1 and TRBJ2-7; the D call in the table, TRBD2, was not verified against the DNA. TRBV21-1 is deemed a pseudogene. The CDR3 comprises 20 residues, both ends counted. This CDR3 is CASSKAWASGSTTASYEQYF.

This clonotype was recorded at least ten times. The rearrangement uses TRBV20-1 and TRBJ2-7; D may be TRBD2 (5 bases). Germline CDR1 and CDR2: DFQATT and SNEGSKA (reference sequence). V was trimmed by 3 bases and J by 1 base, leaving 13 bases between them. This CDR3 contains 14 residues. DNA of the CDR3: TGCAGTGCTAGGGGAGTATGGGATTCCTACGAGCAGTACTTC. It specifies CSARGVWDSYEQYF.

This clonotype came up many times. The CDR3 sequence is CASSSTGRTNTGELFF. CDR3 DNA sequence: TGTGCCAGCAGCTCAACGGGACGTACGAACACCGGGGAGCTGTTTTTT. The chain has TRBV5-6 and TRBJ2-2, with D possibly being TRBD1 or TRBD2 (5 bases each). This CDR3 region has 16 residues. Germline V gives CDR1 SGHDT, CDR2 YYEEEE. Deletions cut 3 bases from V and 0 bases from J, with 12 bases between.

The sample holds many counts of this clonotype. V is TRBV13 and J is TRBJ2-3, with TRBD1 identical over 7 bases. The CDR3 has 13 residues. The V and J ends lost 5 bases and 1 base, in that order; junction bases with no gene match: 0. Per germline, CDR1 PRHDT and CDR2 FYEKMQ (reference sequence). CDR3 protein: CASSDRGTDTQYF. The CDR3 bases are TGTGCCAGCAGCGACAGGGGCACAGATACGCAGTATTTT.

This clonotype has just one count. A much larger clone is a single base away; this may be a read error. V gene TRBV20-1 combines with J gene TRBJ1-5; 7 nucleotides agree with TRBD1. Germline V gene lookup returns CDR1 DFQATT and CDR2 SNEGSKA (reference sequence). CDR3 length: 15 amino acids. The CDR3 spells CGARITGTANQPQHF. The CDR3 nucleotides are TGCGGTGCTAGGATAACCGGGACAGCAAATCAGCCCCAGCATTTT.

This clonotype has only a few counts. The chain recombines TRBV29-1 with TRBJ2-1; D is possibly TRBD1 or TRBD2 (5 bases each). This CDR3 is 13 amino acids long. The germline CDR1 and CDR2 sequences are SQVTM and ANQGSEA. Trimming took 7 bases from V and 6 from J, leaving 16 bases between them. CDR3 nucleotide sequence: TGCAGCGCCGGACTGGCCGGGGCCAATGAGCAGTTCTTC. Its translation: CSAGLAGANEQFF.

This CDR3 reads CASSRGTGSHEQYF. The CDR3 bases are TGTGCCAGCAGCCGTGGGACAGGGTCACACGAGCAGTACTTC. The chain carries TRBV7-9 and TRBJ2-7; 9 bases map to TRBD1. Looked up from germline, CDR1 is SEHNR and CDR2 is FQNEAQ (reference sequence). V shed 5 bases, J shed 5 bases, and the junction held 7 bases outside the gene matches. CDR3 length: 14 residues.

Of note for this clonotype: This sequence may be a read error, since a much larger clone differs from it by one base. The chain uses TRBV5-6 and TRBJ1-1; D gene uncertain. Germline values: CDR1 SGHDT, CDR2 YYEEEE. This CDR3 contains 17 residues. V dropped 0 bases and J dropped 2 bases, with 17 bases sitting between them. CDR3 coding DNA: TGTGCCAGCAGCTTGGGAGGAGTACCGAAGACAAACACTGAAGCTTTCTTT. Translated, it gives CASSLGGVPKTNTEAFF.

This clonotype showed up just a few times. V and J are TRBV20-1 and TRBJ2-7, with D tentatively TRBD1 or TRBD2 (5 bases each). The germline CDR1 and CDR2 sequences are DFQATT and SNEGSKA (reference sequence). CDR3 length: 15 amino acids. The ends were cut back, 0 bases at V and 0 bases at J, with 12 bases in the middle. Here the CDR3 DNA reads TGCAGTGCTAGAGATTTGGGGACCAACTCCTACGAGCAGTACTTC. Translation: CSARDLGTNSYEQYF.

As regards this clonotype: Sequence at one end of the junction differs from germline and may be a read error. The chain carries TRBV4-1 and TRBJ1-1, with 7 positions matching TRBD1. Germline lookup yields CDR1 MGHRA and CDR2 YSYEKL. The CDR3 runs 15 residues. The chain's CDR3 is CASSQEPREGARLLF. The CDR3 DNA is TGCGCCAGCAGCCAAGAACCCCGGGAGGGGGCGAGACTTTTATTT.

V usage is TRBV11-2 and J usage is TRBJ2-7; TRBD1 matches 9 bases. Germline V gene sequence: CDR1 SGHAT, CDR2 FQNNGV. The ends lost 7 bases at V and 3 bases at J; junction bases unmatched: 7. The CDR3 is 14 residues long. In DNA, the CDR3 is TGTGCCAGCACCGAACCGGGACAGGGCTACGAGCAGTACTTC. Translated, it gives CASTEPGQGYEQYF.

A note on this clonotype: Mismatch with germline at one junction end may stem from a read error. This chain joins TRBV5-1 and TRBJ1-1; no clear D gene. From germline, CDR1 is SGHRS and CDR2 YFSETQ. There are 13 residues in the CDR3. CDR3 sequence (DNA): TGCGCCGGCAGCTTGGGGTACGGCACTGAAGCTTTCTTT. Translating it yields CAGSLGYGTEAFF.

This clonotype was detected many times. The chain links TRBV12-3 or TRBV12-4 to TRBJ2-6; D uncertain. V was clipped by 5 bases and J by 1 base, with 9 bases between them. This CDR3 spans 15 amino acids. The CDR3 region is CASSMTSSGANVLTF. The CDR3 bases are TGTGCCAGCAGTATGACGTCGTCTGGGGCCAACGTCCTGACTTTC.

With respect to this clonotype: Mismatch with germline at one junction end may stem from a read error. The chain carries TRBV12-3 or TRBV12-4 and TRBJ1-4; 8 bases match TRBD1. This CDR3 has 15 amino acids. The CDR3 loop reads CASSPYRGINEKPFF. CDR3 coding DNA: TGTGCCAGCAGTCCCTACAGGGGGATAAATGAAAAACCGTTTTTT.

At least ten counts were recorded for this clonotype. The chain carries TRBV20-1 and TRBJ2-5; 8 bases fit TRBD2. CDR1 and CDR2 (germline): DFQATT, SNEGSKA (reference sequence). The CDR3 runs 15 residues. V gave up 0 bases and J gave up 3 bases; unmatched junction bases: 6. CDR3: CSARDLGLGKETQYF. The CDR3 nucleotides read TGCAGTGCTAGAGACCTGGGACTAGGGAAAGAGACCCAGTACTTC.

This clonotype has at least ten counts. The chain's CDR3 is CSVERDSSYEQYF. Written as DNA, the CDR3 is TGCAGCGTCGAGCGGGACAGCTCCTACGAGCAGTACTTC. The chain carries TRBV29-1 and TRBJ2-7; D possibly uses TRBD1 or TRBD2 (7 bases each). Trimming removed 6 bases from V and 0 bases from J, with 12 bases in between. The CDR3 contains 13 residues. The germline gives CDR1 SQVTM, CDR2 ANQGSEA.

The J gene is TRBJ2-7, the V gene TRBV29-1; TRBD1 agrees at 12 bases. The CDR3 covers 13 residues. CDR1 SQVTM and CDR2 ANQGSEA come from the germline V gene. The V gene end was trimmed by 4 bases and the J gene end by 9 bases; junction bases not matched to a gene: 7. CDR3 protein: CSVAGTGGAAQYF. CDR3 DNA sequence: TGCAGCGTTGCAGGGACAGGGGGCGCCGCGCAGTACTTC.

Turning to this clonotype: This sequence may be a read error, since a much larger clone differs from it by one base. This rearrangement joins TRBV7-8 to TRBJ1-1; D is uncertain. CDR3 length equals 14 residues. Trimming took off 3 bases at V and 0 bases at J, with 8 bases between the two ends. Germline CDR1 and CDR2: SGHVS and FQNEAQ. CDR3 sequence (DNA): TGTGCCAGCAGCTTCGGCAGAATGAACACTGAAGCTTTCTTT. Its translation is CASSFGRMNTEAFF.

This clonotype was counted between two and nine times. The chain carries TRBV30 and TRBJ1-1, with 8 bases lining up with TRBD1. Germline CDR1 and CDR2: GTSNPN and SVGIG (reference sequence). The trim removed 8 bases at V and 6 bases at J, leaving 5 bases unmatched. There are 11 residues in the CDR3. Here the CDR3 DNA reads TGTGCCAGCGACAGGGGACCTGAAGCTTTCTTT. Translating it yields CASDRGPEAFF.

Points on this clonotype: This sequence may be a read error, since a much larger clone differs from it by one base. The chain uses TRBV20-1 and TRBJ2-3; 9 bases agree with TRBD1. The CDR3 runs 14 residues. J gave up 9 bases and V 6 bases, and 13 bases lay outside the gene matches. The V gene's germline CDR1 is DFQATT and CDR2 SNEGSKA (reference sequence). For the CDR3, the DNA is TGCAGTGCCCAGGACAGGGGAAGTGTAGAAACGCAGTATTTT. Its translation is CSAQDRGSVETQYF.